This is a list of T cell receptor beta chains from one sample in a study of blood T cells in healthy people across ages. A single record per CDR3 protein comes from TCRdb applying MiXCR to the 5' RACE reads. This table has 800,000 or so distinct CDR3 sequences, 25% appearing once. This sample was also put to use in a study of T cells of mothers and their children.

What was sequenced was blood. The receptors were gathered from a boy younger than 18 in good health. Each CDR3 is given with its conserved first and last residue. The D gene is left open where the match is weak. The size of a clone is reported for some rows only, either as once, few or many, or as a class for expanded clones.

v_call: TRBV6-1; d_call: -; j_call: TRBJ2-7; clone_size: -; cdr3_aa: CASSESQGYLDEQYF; cdr3_nt: TGTGCCAGCAGTGAATCTCAGGGGTATTTGGACGAGCAGTACTTC
v_call: TRBV20-1; d_call: -; j_call: TRBJ1-2; clone_size: many; cdr3_aa: CSGGEPYGYTF; cdr3_nt: TGCAGTGGGGGGGAGCCCTATGGCTACACCTTC
v_call: TRBV20-1; d_call: TRBD2; j_call: TRBJ2-3; clone_size: -; cdr3_aa: CSARDRIAGGSDTQYF; cdr3_nt: TGCAGTGCTAGAGATCGCATAGCGGGGGGGTCGGATACGCAGTATTTT
v_call: TRBV5-1; d_call: -; j_call: TRBJ2-7; clone_size: -; cdr3_aa: CASSLAFERGSTYEQYF; cdr3_nt: TGCGCCAGCAGCTTGGCTTTTGAGAGGGGCAGCACCTACGAGCAATACTTC
v_call: TRBV7-6; d_call: -; j_call: TRBJ2-1; clone_size: -; cdr3_aa: CASSLEAAGNEQFF; cdr3_nt: TGTGCCAGCAGCTTAGAGGCGGCAGGCAATGAGCAGTTCTTC
v_call: TRBV28; d_call: TRBD1; j_call: TRBJ2-5; clone_size: -; cdr3_aa: CASSPGGAGQETQYF; cdr3_nt: TGTGCCAGCAGTCCAGGGGGCGCCGGACAAGAGACCCAGTACTTC
v_call: TRBV12-3/TRBV12-4; d_call: TRBD2; j_call: TRBJ2-5; clone_size: -; cdr3_aa: CASSLSSAGGRETQYF; cdr3_nt: TGTGCCAGCAGTTTATCGTCAGCGGGGGGCCGGGAGACCCAGTACTTC
v_call: TRBV7-3; d_call: -; j_call: TRBJ1-1; clone_size: -; cdr3_aa: CASKRNKNTEAFF; cdr3_nt: TGTGCCAGCAAACGGAACAAGAACACTGAAGCTTTCTTT
v_call: TRBV2; d_call: -; j_call: TRBJ2-2; clone_size: -; cdr3_aa: CASSEWRSGELLF; cdr3_nt: TGTGCCAGCAGTGAGTGGAGGTCCGGGGAGCTGCTTTTT
v_call: TRBV29-1; d_call: -; j_call: TRBJ1-1; clone_size: -; cdr3_aa: CSVEDLGGQAFF; cdr3_nt: TGCAGCGTTGAAGATCTAGGGGGGCAAGCTTTCTTT
v_call: TRBV28; d_call: -; j_call: TRBJ2-5; clone_size: few; cdr3_aa: CASSGRFQETQYF; cdr3_nt: TGTGCCAGCAGTGGACGTTTCCAAGAGACCCAGTACTTC
v_call: TRBV18; d_call: -; j_call: TRBJ2-5; clone_size: few; cdr3_aa: CASSLTVGLETQYF; cdr3_nt: TGTGCCAGCTCACTCACCGTTGGACTGGAGACCCAGTACTTC
v_call: TRBV5-1; d_call: TRBD1; j_call: TRBJ1-1; clone_size: -; cdr3_aa: CASSLDRGPGTEAFF; cdr3_nt: TGCGCCAGCAGCCTGGACAGGGGGCCTGGCACTGAAGCTTTCTTT
v_call: TRBV29-1; d_call: -; j_call: TRBJ1-5; clone_size: -; cdr3_aa: CSVGDGIGNQPQHF; cdr3_nt: TGCAGCGTTGGAGATGGTATAGGCAATCAGCCCCAGCATTTT
v_call: TRBV29-1; d_call: TRBD1; j_call: TRBJ2-2; clone_size: few; cdr3_aa: CSPGQLTVNTGELFF; cdr3_nt: TGCAGTCCGGGACAGTTAACCGTTAACACCGGGGAGCTGTTTTTT
v_call: TRBV7-2; d_call: TRBD2; j_call: TRBJ2-1; clone_size: -; cdr3_aa: CASSPRLAGGHEQFF; cdr3_nt: TGTGCCAGCAGCCCCCGACTAGCGGGGGGGCATGAGCAGTTCTTC
v_call: TRBV10-3; d_call: TRBD2; j_call: TRBJ2-1; clone_size: few; cdr3_aa: CAISEIGWKREGGYNEQFF; cdr3_nt: TGTGCCATCAGTGAGATCGGGTGGAAGCGGGAGGGAGGGTACAATGAGCAGTTCTTC